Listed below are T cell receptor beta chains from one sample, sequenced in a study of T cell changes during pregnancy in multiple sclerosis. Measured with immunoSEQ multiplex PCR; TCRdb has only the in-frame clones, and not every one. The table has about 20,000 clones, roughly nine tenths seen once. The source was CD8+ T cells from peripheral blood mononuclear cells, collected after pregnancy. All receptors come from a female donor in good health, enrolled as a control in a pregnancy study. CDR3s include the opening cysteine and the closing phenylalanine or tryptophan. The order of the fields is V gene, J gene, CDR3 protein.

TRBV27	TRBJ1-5	CASSPTGTGVLNQPQHF
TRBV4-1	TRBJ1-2	CASSDTGLGGYTF
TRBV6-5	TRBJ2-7	CASRDPGSYEQYF
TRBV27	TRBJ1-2	CASSLYPDTGYTF
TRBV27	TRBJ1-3	CASSPGTGPTGNTIYF
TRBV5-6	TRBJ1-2	CASTLTGDGYGYTF
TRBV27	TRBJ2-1	CASSSSLLAGGLSEQFF
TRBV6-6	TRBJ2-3	CASSLTSGRTDTQYF
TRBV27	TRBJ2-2	CAAGGTGELFF
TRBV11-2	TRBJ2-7	CASSLGLAYEQYF
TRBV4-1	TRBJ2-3	CASSPGGATDTQYF
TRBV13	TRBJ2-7	CASSLEGHGTSGGGYEQYF
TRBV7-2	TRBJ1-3	CASGQAAGNTIYF
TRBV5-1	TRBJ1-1	CASSLGRGKTEAFF
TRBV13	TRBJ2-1	CASSFTAGLDYNEQFF
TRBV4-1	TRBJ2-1	CASSQDGQNEQFF
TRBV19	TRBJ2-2	CASSIGTGAPTGELFF
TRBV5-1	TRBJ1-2	CASSPPTGPNYGYTF
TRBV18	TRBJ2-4	CASSRGGGGVDIQYF
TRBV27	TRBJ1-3	CASSPRQGATGNTIYF
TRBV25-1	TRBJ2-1	CASSGGGDYNEQFF
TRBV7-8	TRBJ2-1	CASSLGGRGDEQFF
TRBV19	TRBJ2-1	CASSMKRVDHEQFF
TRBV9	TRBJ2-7	CASSVGSAGYEQYF
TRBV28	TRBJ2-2	CASSLGTGYTGELFF
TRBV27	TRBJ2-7	CASSLAGGGDEQYF
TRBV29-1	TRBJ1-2	CSVVQQEANYGYTF
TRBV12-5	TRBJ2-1	CASGSGGNEQFF
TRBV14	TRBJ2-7	CASSQAGYGEQYF
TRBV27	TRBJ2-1	CASSFQVRYNEQFF
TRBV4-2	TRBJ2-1	CASSQEEYGEQFF
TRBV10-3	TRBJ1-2	CAINRGSGGQGGYTF
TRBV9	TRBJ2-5	CASSGTGDAWGETQYF